A selection of T cell receptor beta chains follows, all from one sample in a study of monozygotic twins with inflammatory bowel disease. TCRdb processed the 5' RACE reads again and assigns one entry to each CDR3 protein, with no DNA. This sample contains about 300,000 distinct CDR3 sequences. The sample was blood. These receptors originate from a human donor with ulcerative colitis or Crohn's disease, or a healthy co-twin of an affected twin (not recorded which). CDR3s include the opening cysteine and the closing phenylalanine or tryptophan.

TRBJ1-1	TRBV12-3/TRBV12-4	CASRTGTNTEAFF
TRBJ1-2	TRBV7-2	CASSLDYGQVDGYTF
TRBJ2-2	TRBV5-1	CASSAGQGANTGELFF
TRBJ2-3	TRBV12-3/TRBV12-4	CASSPESARNTQYF
TRBJ2-1	TRBV3-1	CASSQWVVPNEQFF
TRBJ1-2	TRBV23-1	CASSQVNQGVEDGYTF
TRBJ2-2	TRBV5-5	CASSRSSGPGELFF
TRBJ2-7	TRBV5-1	CASKPPQRYYEQYF
TRBJ2-3	TRBV28	CASTPSGGYTQYF
TRBJ2-7	TRBV30	CAWSYRAYHEQYF
TRBJ2-7	TRBV11-3	CASSPSGVTYEQYF
TRBJ2-3	TRBV5-6	CASSLGRPTDTQYF
TRBJ2-7	TRBV18	CASSPQKFLSEQYF
TRBJ2-1	TRBV4-3	CASSQEWAGGINEQFF
TRBJ2-2	TRBV12-3/TRBV12-4	CASTRDTGELFF
TRBJ1-5	TRBV4-3	CASSQDPDRENQPQHF
TRBJ2-7	TRBV10-3	CAIRLAGVYEQYF
TRBJ1-5	TRBV4-2	CASSQVPGQVNQPQHF
TRBJ2-1	TRBV30	CAWSVRGYHNEQFF
TRBJ2-3	TRBV5-1	CASSIGGGDTQYF
TRBJ2-4	TRBV29-1	CSVLQGLAKNIQYF
TRBJ1-2	TRBV14	CASSQDYGYTF
TRBJ1-2	TRBV5-1	CASSPQEGGNYGYTF
TRBJ2-5	TRBV29-1	CSVVFWASGTETQYF
TRBJ1-2	TRBV12-3/TRBV12-4	CASTRTRGENYGYTF
TRBJ2-1	TRBV27	CASSRWDRTLSQFF
TRBJ2-5	TRBV24-1	CATSDQTSSRETQYF
TRBJ1-1	TRBV12-3/TRBV12-4	CASSLIGLTEAFF
TRBJ2-7	TRBV7-2	CASSKTAPGYEQYF